A selection of T cell receptor beta chains follows, all from one sample in a study of cytomegalovirus exposure and HLA in healthy donors. Sequencing was performed with immunoSEQ multiplex PCR; in TCRdb, only in-frame clones are kept and a portion is missing. This sample has 180,000 or so clones, with 76% found just once. The specimen was PBMCs. Source of these receptors: a woman aged 25 to 39 in good health and CMV-seropositive. CDR3s include the opening cysteine and the closing phenylalanine or tryptophan. A D gene is named only where the DNA matches it firmly. Rows give clone size only sometimes, using once, few, many, or a class for an expanded clone.

d_call,v_call,j_call,clone_size,cdr3_aa,cdr3_nt
TRBD1,TRBV6-5,TRBJ1-2,-,CASSYGTGYYGYTF,TGTGCCAGCAGTTACGGGACAGGGTACTATGGCTACACCTTC
-,TRBV5-6,TRBJ2-5,once,CASSMTPEETQYF,TGTGCCAGCAGCATGACTCCGGAGGAGACCCAGTACTTC
TRBD1,TRBV10-3,TRBJ1-3,-,CAISESRTGEGNTIYF,TGTGCCATCAGTGAGTCAAGGACAGGGGAAGGAAACACCATATATTTT
TRBD2,TRBV7-6,TRBJ2-7,-,CASSPETSGGPYEQYF,TGTGCCAGCAGCCCGGAGACTAGCGGGGGACCCTACGAGCAGTACTTC
-,TRBV6-6,TRBJ1-4,-,CASSYTETGYWEKLFF,TGTGCCAGCAGTTACACTGAGACGGGGTACTGGGAAAAACTGTTTTTT
TRBD1,TRBV19,TRBJ1-2,-,CASRKRDRRSYGYTF,TGTGCCAGTAGGAAAAGGGACAGGCGGTCTTATGGCTACACCTTC
-,TRBV15,TRBJ2-2,-,CATSRGGLAGVTGELFF,TGTGCCACCAGCAGAGGAGGACTTGCAGGGGTCACCGGGGAGCTGTTTTTT
TRBD1,TRBV9,TRBJ1-1,-,CASSQGARIDTEAFF,TGTGCCAGCTCACAGGGGGCTCGGATTGACACTGAAGCTTTCTTT
-,TRBV7-2,TRBJ1-2,-,CASSLASPRGGKGYTF,TGTGCCAGCAGCTTAGCGTCCCCCAGGGGAGGGAAAGGCTACACCTTC
-,TRBV14,TRBJ2-1,-,CASSLTSGASQFF,TGTGCCAGCAGCCTTACCTCCGGAGCGTCCCAGTTCTTC
TRBD1,TRBV18,TRBJ2-7,-,CASSPRDRTVEQYF,TGTGCCAGCTCACCACGGGACAGGACCGTCGAGCAGTACTTC
TRBD2,TRBV28,TRBJ2-7,-,CASSLGGSGAYEQYF,TGTGCCAGCAGTTTAGGTGGTAGCGGGGCCTACGAGCAGTACTTC
TRBD1,TRBV5-4,TRBJ1-6,-,CASSLDRGLGNSPLHF,TGTGCCAGCAGCTTGGACAGGGGGCTTGGGAATTCACCCCTCCACTTT
TRBD2,TRBV10-2,TRBJ2-5,-,CASSETGGETQYF,TGCGCCAGCAGTGAGACGGGGGGAGAGACCCAGTACTTC
-,TRBV11-2,TRBJ1-3,few,CASSRDKQRNTIYF,TGTGCCAGCAGCCGGGACAAACAAAGAAACACCATATATTTT
TRBD2,TRBV15,TRBJ2-3,many,CATTPGGGGGSTDTQYF,TGTGCCACCACCCCCGGGGGAGGCGGGGGGTCCACAGATACGCAGTATTTT
-,TRBV7-2,TRBJ2-7,few,CASSLAVSSYEQYF,TGTGCCAGCAGCTTAGCGGTGAGCTCCTACGAGCAGTACTTC
-,TRBV5-1,TRBJ2-1,-,CASSLGGDSYNEQFF,TGCGCCAGCAGCTTGGGGGGCGACTCCTACAATGAGCAGTTCTTC
-,TRBV28,TRBJ1-2,-,CASTPGGSARGYTF,TGTGCCAGCACCCCGGGTGGATCCGCTAGGGGCTACACCTTC
TRBD2,TRBV9,TRBJ2-3,-,CASSVGSGGSDTQYF,TGTGCCAGCAGCGTAGGTAGCGGGGGGTCAGATACGCAGTATTTT
-,TRBV19,TRBJ1-2,-,CASSIGGRANYGYTF,TGTGCCAGTAGTATAGGCGGGAGAGCTAACTATGGCTACACCTTC
TRBD1,TRBV9,TRBJ1-1,few,CASSRGPNRGAFF,TGTGCCAGCAGCAGGGGGCCAAATAGGGGAGCTTTCTTT
-,TRBV5-1,TRBJ2-5,-,CASSLIQDETQYF,TGCGCCAGCAGCTTAATACAGGACGAGACCCAGTACTTC
TRBD1,TRBV4-3,TRBJ1-4,-,CASSQEGKGQGNEKLFF,TGCGCCAGCAGCCAAGAGGGTAAAGGACAGGGTAATGAAAAACTGTTTTTT
TRBD2,TRBV5-1,TRBJ2-3,once,CASSLRPSGGRDTQYF,TGCGCCAGCAGCTTGAGGCCTAGCGGGGGGCGGGATACGCAGTATTTT
-,TRBV5-5,TRBJ2-3,-,CASSLATGEGEKDTQYF,TGTGCCAGCAGCTTGGCCACCGGTGAGGGTGAGAAAGATACGCAGTATTTT
-,TRBV9,TRBJ1-5,few,CASSGTGWGNQPQHF,TGTGCCAGCAGCGGGACGGGGTGGGGCAATCAGCCCCAGCATTTT
TRBD1,TRBV4-1,TRBJ1-3,-,CASSQGQGYSGNTIYF,TGCGCCAGCAGCCAAGGACAGGGTTACTCTGGAAACACCATATATTTT
-,TRBV7-3,TRBJ2-1,-,CASSLRGAYNEQFF,TGTGCCAGCAGCTTAAGGGGAGCCTACAATGAGCAGTTCTTC
TRBD1,TRBV9,TRBJ2-1,-,CASSHPSSVDRGLDNEQFF,TGTGCCAGCAGCCACCCCTCCTCGGTTGACAGGGGGCTAGACAATGAGCAGTTCTTC
TRBD1,TRBV2,TRBJ1-1,-,CASGKGQENTEAFF,TGTGCGAGCGGAAAGGGACAGGAGAACACTGAAGCTTTCTTT
-,TRBV28,TRBJ2-2,once,CASSSWQGNTGELFF,TGTGCCAGCAGTTCATGGCAGGGAAACACCGGGGAGCTGTTTTTT
TRBD1,TRBV10-3,TRBJ1-2,-,CATLGQGVYYGYTF,TGTGCCACCTTAGGACAGGGTGTTTACTATGGCTACACCTTC
-,TRBV28,TRBJ1-3,-,CASSFPRRGGGNTIYF,TGTGCCAGCAGTTTCCCCCGGAGGGGGGGCGGAAACACCATATATTTT
-,TRBV7-2,TRBJ2-7,-,CASGDSYEQYF,TGTGCCAGCGGAGACTCCTACGAGCAGTACTTC
TRBD2,TRBV5-1,TRBJ2-5,once,CASSPGTNQETQYF,TGCGCCAGCAGTCCCGGGACTAATCAAGAGACCCAGTACTTC
TRBD1,TRBV4-2,TRBJ2-2,-,CASSQATGGEVLGELFF,TGTGCCAGCAGCCAAGCCACAGGGGGTGAGGTCCTCGGGGAGCTGTTTTTT
TRBD1,TRBV6-4,TRBJ2-6,-,CASSVESGGFSLGANVLTF,TGTGCCAGCAGTGTGGAGTCAGGGGGCTTCTCTCTGGGGGCCAACGTCCTGACTTTC
TRBD1,TRBV6-1,TRBJ1-2,-,CASSGPGQGYTF,TGTGCCAGCAGTGGCCCGGGACAGGGATACACCTTC
-,TRBV7-3,TRBJ2-6,once,CASSFRRGGANVLTF,TGTGCCAGCAGCTTCCGACGGGGTGGGGCCAACGTCCTGACTTTC
-,TRBV4-2,TRBJ1-2,-,CASSQVTTYGYTF,TGTGCCAGCAGCCAAGTCACAACCTATGGCTACACCTTC
TRBD1,TRBV9,TRBJ2-5,once,CASSQTPPGQAQETQYF,TGTGCCAGCAGCCAAACCCCCCCCGGACAGGCCCAAGAGACCCAGTACTTC
TRBD2,TRBV6-5,TRBJ2-7,-,CASRPGGSGIYEQYF,TGTGCCAGCAGACCCGGGGGTAGCGGGATCTACGAGCAGTACTTC
TRBD1,TRBV9,TRBJ1-4,few,CASSAMSGQGLNEKLFF,TGTGCCAGCAGCGCCATGTCGGGACAGGGGTTGAATGAAAAACTGTTTTTT
-,TRBV7-2,TRBJ2-5,-,CASSLGAPSGETQYF,TGTGCCAGCAGCTTAGGTGCCCCCTCGGGGGAGACCCAGTACTTC
TRBD1,TRBV28,TRBJ1-2,-,CASSLRQGGYGYTF,TGTGCCAGCAGTTTACGGCAGGGGGGCTATGGCTACACCTTC
-,TRBV11-3,TRBJ1-3,few,CASSLMYGDSGNTIYF,TGTGCCAGCAGCCTTATGTACGGGGATTCTGGAAACACCATATATTTT
-,TRBV11-2,TRBJ2-2,-,CASSLVGQGSTGELFF,TGTGCCAGCAGCTTAGTAGGGCAGGGATCCACCGGGGAGCTGTTTTTT
-,TRBV28,TRBJ1-2,-,CASSPPLGGRFYGYTF,TGTGCCAGCAGTCCCCCCCTGGGGGGACGATTCTATGGCTACACCTTC
-,TRBV19,TRBJ2-2,few,CASSFRLLPNTGELFF,TGTGCCAGTAGTTTCCGACTGTTACCTAACACCGGGGAGCTGTTTTTT
TRBD2,TRBV29-1,TRBJ2-1,-,CSVYQGLAGADEQFF,TGCAGCGTATACCAGGGACTAGCGGGGGCGGATGAGCAGTTCTTC
-,TRBV9,TRBJ2-2,-,CASSVAPGAPAGELFF,TGTGCCAGCAGCGTAGCTCCAGGGGCGCCGGCCGGGGAGCTGTTTTTT
-,TRBV4-1,TRBJ2-7,-,CASSQEGYRSSYEQYF,TGCGCCAGCAGCCAAGAAGGATACAGGAGCTCCTACGAGCAGTACTTC
-,TRBV30,TRBJ2-1,-,CAWSVRGGNEQFF,TGTGCCTGGAGTGTCCGGGGTGGAAATGAGCAGTTCTTC